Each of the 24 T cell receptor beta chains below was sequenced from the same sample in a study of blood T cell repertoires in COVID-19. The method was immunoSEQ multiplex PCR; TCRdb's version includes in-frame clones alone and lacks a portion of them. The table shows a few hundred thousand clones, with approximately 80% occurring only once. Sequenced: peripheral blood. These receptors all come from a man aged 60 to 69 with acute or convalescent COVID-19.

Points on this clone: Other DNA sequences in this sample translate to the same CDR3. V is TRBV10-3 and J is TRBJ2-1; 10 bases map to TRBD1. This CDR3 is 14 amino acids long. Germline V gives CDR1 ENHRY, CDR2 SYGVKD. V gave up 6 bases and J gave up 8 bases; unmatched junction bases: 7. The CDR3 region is CAISPGTGEDEQFF. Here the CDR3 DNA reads TGTGCCATCAGCCCCGGGACAGGGGAAGATGAGCAGTTCTTC.

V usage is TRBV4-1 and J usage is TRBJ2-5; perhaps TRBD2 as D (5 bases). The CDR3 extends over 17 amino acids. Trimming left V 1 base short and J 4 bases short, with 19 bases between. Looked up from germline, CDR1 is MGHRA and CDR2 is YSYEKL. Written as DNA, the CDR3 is TGCGCCAGCAGCCAAGGAATACCCGGGGAAGTTGGAGAGACCCAGTACTTC. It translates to CASSQGIPGEVGETQYF.

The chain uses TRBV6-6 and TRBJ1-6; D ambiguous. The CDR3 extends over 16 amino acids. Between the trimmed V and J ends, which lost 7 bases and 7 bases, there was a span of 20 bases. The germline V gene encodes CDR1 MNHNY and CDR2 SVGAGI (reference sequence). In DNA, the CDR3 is TGTGCCAGCAAGGTTGGCCCAAGCGCGGGAAATTCACCCCTCCACTTT. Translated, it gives CASKVGPSAGNSPLHF.

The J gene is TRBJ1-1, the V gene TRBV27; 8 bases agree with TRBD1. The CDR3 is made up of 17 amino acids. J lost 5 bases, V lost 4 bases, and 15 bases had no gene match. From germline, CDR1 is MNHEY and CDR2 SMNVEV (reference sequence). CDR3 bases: TGTGCCAGCAGTTCGCTCAGCGATCAGGGGGCCCGGACTGAAGCTTTCTTT. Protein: CASSSLSDQGARTEAFF.

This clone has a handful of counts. Written as DNA, the CDR3 is TGTGCCAGCAGCGTTGTGTACGAGGTGGTTGAAGCTTTCTTT. Translated: CASSVVYEVVEAFF. This chain uses TRBV9 with TRBJ1-1, with D hard to call. Germline CDR1 and CDR2: SGDLS and YYNGEE. CDR3 length: 14 amino acids. V lost 2 bases and J lost 7, with 15 bases in between.

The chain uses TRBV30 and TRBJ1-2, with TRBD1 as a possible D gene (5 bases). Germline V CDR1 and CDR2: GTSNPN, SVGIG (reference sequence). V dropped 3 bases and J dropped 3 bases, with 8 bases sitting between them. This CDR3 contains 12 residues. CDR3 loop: CAWRTVHYGYTF. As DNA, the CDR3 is TGTGCCTGGAGGACAGTGCACTATGGCTACACCTTC. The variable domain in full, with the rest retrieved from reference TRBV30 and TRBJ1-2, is SQTIHQWPATLVQPVGSPLSLECTVEGTSNPNLYWYRQAAGRGLQLLFYSVGIGQISSEVPQNLSASRPQDRQFILSSKKLLLSDSGFYLCAWRTVHYGYTFGSGTRLTVV.

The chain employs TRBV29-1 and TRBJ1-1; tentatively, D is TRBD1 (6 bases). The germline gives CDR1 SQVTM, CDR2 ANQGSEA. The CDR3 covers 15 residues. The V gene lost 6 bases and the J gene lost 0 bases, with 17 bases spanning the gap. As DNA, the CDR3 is TGCAGCGTCCTGGGAGGGGGGCTCATGAACACTGAAGCTTTCTTT. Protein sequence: CSVLGGGLMNTEAFF.

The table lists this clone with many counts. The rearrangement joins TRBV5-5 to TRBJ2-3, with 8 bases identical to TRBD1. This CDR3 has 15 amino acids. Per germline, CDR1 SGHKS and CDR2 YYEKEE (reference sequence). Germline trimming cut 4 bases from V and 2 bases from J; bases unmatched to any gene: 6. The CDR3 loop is CASSNPGQDTDTQYF. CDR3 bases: TGTGCCAGCAGCAATCCGGGACAGGACACAGATACGCAGTATTTT.

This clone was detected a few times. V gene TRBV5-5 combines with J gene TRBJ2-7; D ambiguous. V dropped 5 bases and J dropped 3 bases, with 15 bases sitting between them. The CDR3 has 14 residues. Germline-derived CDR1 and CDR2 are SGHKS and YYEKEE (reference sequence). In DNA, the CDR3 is TGTGCCAGCAGATGGTCACACCACCTCTACGAGCAGTACTTC. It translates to CASRWSHHLYEQYF.

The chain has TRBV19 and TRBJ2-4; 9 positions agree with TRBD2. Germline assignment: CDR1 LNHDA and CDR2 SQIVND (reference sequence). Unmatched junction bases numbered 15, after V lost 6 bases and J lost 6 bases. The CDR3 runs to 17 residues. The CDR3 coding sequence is TGTGCCAGTAGCCCCGGAGGGGCGGGAGGGCCCGGAAACATTCAGTACTTC. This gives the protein CASSPGGAGGPGNIQYF.

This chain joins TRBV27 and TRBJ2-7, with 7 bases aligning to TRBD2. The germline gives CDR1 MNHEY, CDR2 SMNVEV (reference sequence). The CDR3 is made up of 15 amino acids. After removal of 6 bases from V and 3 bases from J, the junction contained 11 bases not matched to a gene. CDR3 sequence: CASSLKAGPNYEQYF. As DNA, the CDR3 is TGTGCCAGCAGCCTTAAAGCGGGACCGAACTACGAGCAGTACTTC.

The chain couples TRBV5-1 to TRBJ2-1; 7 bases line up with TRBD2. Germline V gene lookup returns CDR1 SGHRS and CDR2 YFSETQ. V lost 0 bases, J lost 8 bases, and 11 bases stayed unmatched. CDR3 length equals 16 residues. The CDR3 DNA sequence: TGCGCCAGCAGCTTGGACCCGGGACTATCTTTGGATGAGCAGTTCTTC. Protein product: CASSLDPGLSLDEQFF. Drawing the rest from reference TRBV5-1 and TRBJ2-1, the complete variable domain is KAGVTQTPRYLIKTRGQQVTLSCSPISGHRSVSWYQQTPGQGLQFLFEYFSETQRNKGNFPGRFSGRQFSNSRSEMNVSTLELGDSALYLCASSLDPGLSLDEQFFGPGTRLTVL.

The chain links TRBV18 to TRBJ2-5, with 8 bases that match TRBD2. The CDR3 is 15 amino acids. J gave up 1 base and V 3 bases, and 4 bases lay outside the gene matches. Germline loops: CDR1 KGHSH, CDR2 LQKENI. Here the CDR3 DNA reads TGTGCCAGCTCACCGATTAGCGGGGCCCAAGAGACCCAGTACTTC. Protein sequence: CASSPISGAQETQYF.

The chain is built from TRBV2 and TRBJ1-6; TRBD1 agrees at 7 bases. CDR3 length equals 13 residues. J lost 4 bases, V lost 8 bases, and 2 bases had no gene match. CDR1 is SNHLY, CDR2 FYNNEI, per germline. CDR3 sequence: CASGTAYNSPLHF. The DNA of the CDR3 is TGTGCCAGCGGGACAGCATATAATTCACCCCTCCACTTT.

This CDR3 reads CASSFGLPLSGELFF. In DNA form, the CDR3 reads TGTGCCAGCAGCTTCGGACTACCCCTTTCCGGGGAGCTGTTTTTT. The chain uses TRBV9 and TRBJ2-2; perhaps TRBD2 as D (6 bases). Germline assignment: CDR1 SGDLS and CDR2 YYNGEE. V lost 4 bases to trimming and J lost 6 bases, with 16 bases between them. CDR3 length: 15 amino acids.

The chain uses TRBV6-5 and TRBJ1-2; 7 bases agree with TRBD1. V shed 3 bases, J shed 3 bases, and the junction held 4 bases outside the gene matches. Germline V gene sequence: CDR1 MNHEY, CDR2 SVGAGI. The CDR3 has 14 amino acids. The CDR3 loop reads CASSYRGPDYGYTF. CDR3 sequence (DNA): TGTGCCAGCAGTTATAGGGGGCCGGACTATGGCTACACCTTC.

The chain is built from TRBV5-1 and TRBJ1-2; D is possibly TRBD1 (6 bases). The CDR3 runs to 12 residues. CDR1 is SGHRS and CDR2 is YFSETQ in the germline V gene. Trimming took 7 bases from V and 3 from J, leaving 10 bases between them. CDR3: CASRQADYGYTF. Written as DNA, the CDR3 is TGCGCCAGCCGACAGGCGGACTATGGCTACACCTTC.

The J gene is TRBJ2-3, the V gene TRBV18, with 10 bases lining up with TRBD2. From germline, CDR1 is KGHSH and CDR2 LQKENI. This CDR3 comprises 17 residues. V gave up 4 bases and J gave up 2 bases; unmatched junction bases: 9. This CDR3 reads CASSHSGLAGVTDTQYF. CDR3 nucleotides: TGTGCCAGCTCACACAGCGGGCTAGCGGGGGTCACAGATACGCAGTATTTT.

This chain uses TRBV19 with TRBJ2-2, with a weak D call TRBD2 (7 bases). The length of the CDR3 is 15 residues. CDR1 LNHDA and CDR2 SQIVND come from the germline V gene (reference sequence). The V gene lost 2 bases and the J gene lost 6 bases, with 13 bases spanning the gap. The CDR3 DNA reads TGTGCCAGTAGTATACAGGGCGGGGGCGCCGGGGAGCTGTTTTTT. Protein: CASSIQGGGAGELFF.

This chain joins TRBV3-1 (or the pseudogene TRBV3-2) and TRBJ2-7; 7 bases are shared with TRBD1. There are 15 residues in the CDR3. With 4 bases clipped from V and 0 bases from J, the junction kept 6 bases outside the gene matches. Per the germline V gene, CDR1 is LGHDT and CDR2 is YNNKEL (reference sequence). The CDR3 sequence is CASSPQGPPSYEQYF. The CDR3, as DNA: TGTGCCAGCAGCCCACAGGGGCCCCCCTCCTACGAGCAGTACTTC.

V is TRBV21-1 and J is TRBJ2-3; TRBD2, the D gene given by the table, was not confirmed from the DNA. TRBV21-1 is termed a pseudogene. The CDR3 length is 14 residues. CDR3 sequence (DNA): TGTGCCAGCAGCAAAGTCCCTTTAACAGATACGCAGTATTTT. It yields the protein CASSKVPLTDTQYF.

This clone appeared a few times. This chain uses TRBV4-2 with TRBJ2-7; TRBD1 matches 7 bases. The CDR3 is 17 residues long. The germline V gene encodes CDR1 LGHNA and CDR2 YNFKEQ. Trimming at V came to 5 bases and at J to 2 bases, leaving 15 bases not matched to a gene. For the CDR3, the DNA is TGTGCCAGCAGCGCACAGGAGTCCAGGGGGAATACCTACGAGCAGTACTTC. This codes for CASSAQESRGNTYEQYF.

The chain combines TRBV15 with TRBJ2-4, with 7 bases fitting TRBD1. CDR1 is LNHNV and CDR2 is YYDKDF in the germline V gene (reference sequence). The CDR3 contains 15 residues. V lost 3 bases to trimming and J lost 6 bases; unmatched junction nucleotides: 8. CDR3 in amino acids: CATSSYTGVRNIQYF. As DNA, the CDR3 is TGTGCCACCAGCAGCTATACAGGGGTTAGAAACATTCAGTACTTC. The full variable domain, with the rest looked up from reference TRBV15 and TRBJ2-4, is DAMVIQNPRYQVTQFGKPVTLSCSQTLNHNVMYWYQQKSSQAPKLLFHYYDKDFNNEADTPDNFQSRRPNTSFCFLDIRSPGLGDTAMYLCATSSYTGVRNIQYFGAGTRLSVL.

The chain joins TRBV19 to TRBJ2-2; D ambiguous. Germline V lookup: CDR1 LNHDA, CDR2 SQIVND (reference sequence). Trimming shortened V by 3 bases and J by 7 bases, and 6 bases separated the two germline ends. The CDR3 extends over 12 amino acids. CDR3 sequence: CASSIELGELFF. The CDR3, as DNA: TGTGCCAGTAGTATCGAGCTCGGGGAGCTGTTTTTT.